This T cell receptor (beta chain) was found in a study of CD8+CD57+ T cells in acquired aplastic anemia. The CDR3 runs to 15 residues. V shed 7 bases and J 3 bases; nucleotides not matched to a gene: 9. Per germline, CDR1 SEHNR and CDR2 FQNEAQ (reference sequence). This clonotype was seen many times. TCR beta VDJ and CDR3 were profiled, and genomic DNA was the template. Via MiXCR, TCRdb re-called the reads, giving one row per CDR3 protein. The repertoire holds 150,000 or so distinct CDR3 sequences, with 55% to 80% as singletons. This chain uses TRBV7-9 with TRBJ2-7; 10 bases align to TRBD2. The sequence was obtained from a human donor in good health. The specimen was sorted CD4+, CD8+, or CD8+CD57+ T cells (not recorded which) from PBMCs. The CDR3 region has the DNA TGTGCCAGCACCCCCCGGCTAGCGGGAGACTACGAGCAGTACTTC. Its protein is CASTPRLAGDYEQYF.